These 28 T cell receptor beta chains originate from one sample sequenced in a study of T-cell memory formation after mild COVID-19. In TCRdb, the 5' RACE reads were re-called with MiXCR into one record per CDR3 protein. The sample consists of 350,000 or so distinct CDR3 sequences, 20% to 25% of them appearing once. Sequencing was done on a sample of PBMCs or a T cell subset sorted from them (not recorded which). Receptors were obtained from a man aged 18 to 35 who had mild COVID-19 (a few samples of this study predate the infection). Cell type and time point are not known.

This clonotype has more than one count but fewer than ten. The rearrangement joins TRBV4-1 to TRBJ1-1, with D perhaps matching TRBD1 (6 bases). Per the germline V gene, CDR1 is MGHRA and CDR2 is YSYEKL. Trimming removed 0 bases from V and 4 bases from J, with 12 bases in between. The CDR3 is 15 amino acids. Written as DNA, the CDR3 is TGCGCCAGCAGCCAAGAATCCGGGGGCAGCACTGAAGCTTTCTTT. This codes for CASSQESGGSTEAFF.

The gene calls are TRBV2 and TRBJ1-1; D is ambiguous. CDR3 size: 13 residues. With 5 bases removed from V and 2 bases from J, the gap between germline ends came to 9 bases. CDR1 is SNHLY, CDR2 FYNNEI, per germline. The CDR3 sequence: CASSHGPNTEAFF. The CDR3 DNA follows: TGTGCCAGCAGTCACGGACCCAACACTGAAGCTTTCTTT.

This clonotype was seen repeatedly, ten times or more. This chain uses TRBV7-2 with TRBJ2-5, with a tentative D call TRBD2 (5 bases). Trimming shortened V by 6 bases and J by 1 base, and 15 bases separated the two germline ends. The CDR3 has 15 amino acids. Germline V gene lookup returns CDR1 SGHTA and CDR2 FQGNSA. CDR3 bases: TGTGCCAGCAGTGGGGTTAGAGGGCTCCAAGAGACCCAGTACTTC. Protein: CASSGVRGLQETQYF.

V is TRBV6-5 and J is TRBJ2-3, with D unresolved. The CDR3 loop spans 13 amino acids. V lost 7 bases, J lost 4 bases, and 12 bases lay in between. Germline values: CDR1 MNHEY, CDR2 SVGAGI. The CDR3, as DNA: TGTGCCAGCAAGGGCTATACTGCAGATACGCAGTATTTT. Amino acids: CASKGYTADTQYF.

This clonotype has more than one count but fewer than ten. This chain connects TRBV7-2 to TRBJ2-5; no clear D gene. Germline values: CDR1 SGHTA, CDR2 FQGNSA. The CDR3 contains 12 residues. With 2 bases removed from V and 13 bases from J, the gap between germline ends came to 14 bases. The CDR3 nucleotides are TGTGCCAGCAGCTTACTCGACACTCCAGGGTACTTC. It encodes CASSLLDTPGYF.

The V call is TRBV10-3, the J call TRBJ2-1, with a tentative D call TRBD2 (6 bases). CDR3 length: 16 amino acids. Germline V gene sequence: CDR1 ENHRY, CDR2 SYGVKD. V gave up 7 bases and J gave up 0 bases, with 16 bases separating them. In nucleotides, the CDR3 is TGTGCCATCACGAGTCGGGGGTCAGGCTCCTACAATGAGCAGTTCTTC. It is translated as CAITSRGSGSYNEQFF.

This clonotype was seen more than once but under ten times. The rearrangement joins TRBV5-1 to TRBJ2-3; weak D call: TRBD1 (6 bases). The CDR3 spans 14 residues. V lost 2 bases, J lost 6 bases, and 13 bases lay in between. Germline values: CDR1 SGHRS, CDR2 YFSETQ. The CDR3 DNA follows: TGCGCCAGCAGCTTCGGGCAGGGGTTGGATACGCAGTATTTT. Protein product: CASSFGQGLDTQYF. The entire variable domain, with the rest obtained from reference TRBV5-1 and TRBJ2-3, is as follows: KAGVTQTPRYLIKTRGQQVTLSCSPISGHRSVSWYQQTPGQGLQFLFEYFSETQRNKGNFPGRFSGRQFSNSRSEMNVSTLELGDSALYLCASSFGQGLDTQYFGPGTRLTVL.

The chain uses TRBV3-1 and TRBJ2-4; no firm D call. Germline loops: CDR1 LGHDT, CDR2 YNNKEL (reference sequence). The CDR3 consists of 15 residues. The germline V and J ends were trimmed by 0 bases and 6 bases, with 12 bases remaining between them. The CDR3 DNA is TGTGCCAGCAGCCAAGATCTCTCCTGGGGAAACATTCAGTACTTC. Protein product: CASSQDLSWGNIQYF.

Many counts were recorded for this clonotype. V usage is TRBV7-3 and J usage is TRBJ2-2; D is possibly TRBD2 (5 bases). Trimming removed 2 bases from V and 5 bases from J, with 6 bases in between. From germline, CDR1 is SGHTA and CDR2 FQGTGA. This CDR3 spans 13 amino acids. In DNA, the CDR3 is TGTGCCAGCAGCTTAGGGAGTACCGGGGAGCTGTTTTTT. Translated, it gives CASSLGSTGELFF.

The rearrangement joins TRBV5-1 to TRBJ1-1; 10 bases are shared with TRBD1. This CDR3 region has 14 residues. CDR1 is SGHRS and CDR2 is YFSETQ in the germline V gene. The trim removed 4 bases at V and 4 bases at J, leaving 4 bases unmatched. Here the CDR3 DNA reads TGCGCCAGCAGCGAGGGACAGGGGAGCACTGAAGCTTTCTTT. Translated, it gives CASSEGQGSTEAFF.

The chain is built from TRBV12-5 and TRBJ1-5; TRBD1 agrees at 8 bases. V lost 0 bases to trimming and J lost 2 bases; unmatched junction nucleotides: 15. The CDR3 runs 20 residues. CDR1 is LGHNT, CDR2 FRNRAP, per germline. The CDR3 nucleotides read TGTGCTAGTGGTTTGGTACTTAGCCGGACAGGGTTGATCGGCAATCAGCCCCAGCATTTT. This gives the protein CASGLVLSRTGLIGNQPQHF.

The chain carries TRBV29-1 and TRBJ2-3, with D possibly TRBD1 on 5 matching bases. The V end lost 7 bases, the J end lost 4 bases, and 15 bases lay between the germline ends. The CDR3 loop spans 13 amino acids. Germline lookup yields CDR1 SQVTM and CDR2 ANQGSEA. The CDR3 nucleotides are TGCAGCGCAACAGGTGGAACAGCAGATACGCAGTATTTT. It specifies CSATGGTADTQYF.

The gene calls are TRBV5-4 and TRBJ1-1; 10 bases are a match to TRBD1. The CDR3 spans 15 residues. J gave up 3 bases and V 4 bases, and 6 bases lay outside the gene matches. Germline CDR1 reads SGHNT; CDR2 reads YYREEE (reference sequence). DNA of the CDR3: TGTGCCAGCAGCCCGGGGGGACAGGGGTACACTGAAGCTTTCTTT. Translation gives CASSPGGQGYTEAFF.

J is TRBJ1-4 and V is TRBV9; D is unresolved. The CDR3 has 14 residues. Looked up from germline, CDR1 is SGDLS and CDR2 is YYNGEE. V gave up 0 bases and J gave up 11 bases, with 14 bases separating them. CDR3 DNA: TGTGCCAGCAGCGTAGGAACCAACCCCGGGAAACTGTTTTTT. Translating it yields CASSVGTNPGKLFF.

Notes on this clonotype: One end of the junction is discordant with germline, which a read error may explain. The chain uses TRBV7-9 and TRBJ1-6; D unresolved. CDR3 length equals 14 residues. Germline assignment: CDR1 SEHNR and CDR2 FQNEAQ (reference sequence). CDR3 sequence reads: CASSSSPYNTPLHF. CDR3 coding DNA: TGTGCCAGCAGCTCAAGCCCCTATAATACACCCCTCCACTTT.

About this clonotype itself: A much larger clone lies one base from this, so it may be a read error. The chain couples TRBV7-6 to TRBJ2-3, with no clear D. Germline V gene sequence: CDR1 SGHVS, CDR2 FNYEAQ. The CDR3 is made up of 16 amino acids. The V end was cut by 4 bases, the J end by 0 bases, with 14 bases between. The CDR3 sequence is CASSSTTPGSTDTQYF. The DNA of the CDR3 is TGTGCCAGCAGCTCCACCACCCCCGGGAGCACAGATACGCAGTATTTT.

This clonotype was observed a few times. The chain has TRBV3-1 and TRBJ1-1; D possibly corresponds to TRBD1 (6 bases). Trimming left V 6 bases short and J 5 bases short, with 16 bases between. Germline CDR1 is LGHDT and CDR2 is YNNKEL (reference sequence). CDR3 length: 14 amino acids. CDR3 DNA sequence: TGTGCCAGCAGGGCTTCTGGGGGCAGTACTGAAGCTTTCTTT. This gives the protein CASRASGGSTEAFF.

This clonotype has more than one count but fewer than ten. This chain joins TRBV5-6 and TRBJ2-3; D ambiguous. This CDR3 is built from 14 residues. Trimming cost V 4 bases and J 4 bases, with 13 bases left between them. Germline V gene lookup returns CDR1 SGHDT and CDR2 YYEEEE. The CDR3 spells CASSPPFGPDTQYF. The CDR3, as DNA: TGTGCCAGCAGCCCGCCTTTTGGGCCAGATACGCAGTATTTT.

The chain recombines TRBV29-1 with TRBJ1-2; D not resolved. CDR1 and CDR2 from the germline V gene are SQVTM and ANQGSEA. V was clipped by 6 bases and J by 7 bases, with 12 bases between them. This CDR3 spans 11 amino acids. The CDR3 loop reads CSVNPSPGYTF. As DNA, the CDR3 is TGCAGCGTGAACCCTTCCCCTGGCTACACCTTC.

In its sample, this clonotype was seen a few times. The CDR3 is CASSSGLANTDTQYF. The CDR3 nucleotides are TGTGCCAGCAGCTCCGGGCTAGCCAACACAGATACGCAGTATTTT. The genes are TRBV7-7 and TRBJ2-3; possibly TRBD2 for D (5 bases). CDR3 length equals 15 residues. The germline V gene has CDR1 SSHAT and CDR2 FNYEAQ (reference sequence). Trimming pared 4 bases from V and 2 bases from J, leaving 13 bases between.

V and J are TRBV6-2 or TRBV6-3 and TRBJ2-5; TRBD1 aligns across 12 bases. Unmatched junction bases numbered 8, after V lost 4 bases and J lost 5 bases. The CDR3 consists of 16 residues. CDR1 is MNHEY, CDR2 SVGEGT, per germline. The CDR3 protein is CASSSPGQGAWETQYF. The DNA of the CDR3 is TGTGCCAGCAGTTCCCCGGGACAGGGGGCTTGGGAGACCCAGTACTTC.

The J gene is TRBJ1-1, the V gene TRBV18; 9 bases are a match to TRBD1. CDR3 length equals 16 residues. V dropped 3 bases and J dropped 0; count of bases not matched to a gene: 5. Germline-derived CDR1 and CDR2 are KGHSH and LQKENI. CDR3 loop: CASSPRQGGLNTEAFF. The CDR3 DNA reads as TGTGCCAGCTCACCCCGACAGGGGGGACTGAACACTGAAGCTTTCTTT.

The chain is built from TRBV4-1 and TRBJ1-2; D remains ambiguous. Germline V gene sequence: CDR1 MGHRA, CDR2 YSYEKL. V was shortened by 1 base and J by 0 bases, with 18 bases between the two germline ends. This CDR3 contains 18 residues. The CDR3 region has the DNA TGCGCCAGCAGCCAAGCGACCAGTAACTCGTACCCTAACTATGGCTACACCTTC. Translating it yields CASSQATSNSYPNYGYTF.

The genes are TRBV12-3 or TRBV12-4 and TRBJ2-1; TRBD2 aligns across 7 bases. The CDR3 length is 15 residues. J lost 0 bases, V lost 10 bases, and 9 bases had no gene match. The CDR3 DNA reads as TGTGCCACCTCTTGGGGGGGATACTCCTACAATGAGCAGTTCTTC. Translated, it gives CATSWGGYSYNEQFF.

The chain is built from TRBV9 and TRBJ1-1; no firm D call. Trimming removed 4 bases from V and 4 bases from J, with 17 bases in between. Germline loops: CDR1 SGDLS, CDR2 YYNGEE. CDR3 length equals 15 residues. DNA of the CDR3: TGTGCCAGCAGCCCAAGAGCGGCCGTGAGCACTGAAGCTTTCTTT. Translating gives CASSPRAAVSTEAFF.

This clonotype was seen a handful of times. The chain joins TRBV15 to TRBJ2-1, with 7 bases fitting TRBD1. V shed 1 base, J shed 5 bases, and the junction held 8 bases outside the gene matches. The CDR3 extends over 16 amino acids. Germline values: CDR1 LNHNV, CDR2 YYDKDF (reference sequence). The CDR3 nucleotides read TGTGCCACCAGCAGAGCGGGACAGATGAAAAACAATGAGCAGTTCTTC. Amino acid sequence: CATSRAGQMKNNEQFF.

This sequence joins TRBV5-1 and TRBJ2-3; D unresolved. Germline values: CDR1 SGHRS, CDR2 YFSETQ. Trimming cost V 5 bases and J 1 base, with 8 bases left between them. This CDR3 region has 13 residues. For the CDR3, the DNA is TGCGCCAGCAGTACCGAGGGCACAGATACGCAGTATTTT. Its protein is CASSTEGTDTQYF.

This clonotype came up a few times. CDR3 residues: CASSLGDSTGELFF. As DNA, the CDR3 is TGCGCCAGCAGCTTGGGGGACAGCACCGGGGAGCTGTTTTTT. The V call is TRBV5-1, the J call TRBJ2-2, with 7 nucleotides matching TRBD1. With 0 bases clipped from V and 4 bases from J, the junction kept 0 bases outside the gene matches. The CDR3 consists of 14 residues. The germline V gene encodes CDR1 SGHRS and CDR2 YFSETQ.